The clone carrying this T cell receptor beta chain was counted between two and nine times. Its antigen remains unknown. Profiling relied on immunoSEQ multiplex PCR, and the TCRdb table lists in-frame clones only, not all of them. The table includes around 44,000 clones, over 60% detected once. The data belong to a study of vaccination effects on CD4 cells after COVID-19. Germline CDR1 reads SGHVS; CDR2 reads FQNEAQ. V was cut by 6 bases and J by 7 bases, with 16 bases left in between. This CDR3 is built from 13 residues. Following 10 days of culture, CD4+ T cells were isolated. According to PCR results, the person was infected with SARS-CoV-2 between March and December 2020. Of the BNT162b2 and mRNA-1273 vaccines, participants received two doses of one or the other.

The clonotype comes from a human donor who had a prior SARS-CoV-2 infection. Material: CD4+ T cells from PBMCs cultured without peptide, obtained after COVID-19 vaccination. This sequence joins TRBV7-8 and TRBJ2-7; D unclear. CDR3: CASSQTDDPEQYF. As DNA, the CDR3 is TGTGCCAGCAGTCAGACGGACGATCCAGAGCAGTACTTC.